Listed here are 16 T cell receptor beta chains from one sample, sequenced in a study of cytomegalovirus exposure and HLA in healthy donors. It was with 60 Vbeta and 13 Jbeta primers that the PCR ran. Method: immunoSEQ multiplex PCR; TCRdb's copy keeps in-frame clones and lacks some. Of 130,000 to 150,000 clones listed, 75% to 90% are singletons. Sequencing was done on a sample of PBMCs. These receptors originate from a woman aged 25 to 39 in good health and CMV-seronegative.

The chain joins TRBV30 to TRBJ1-3; D possibly corresponds to TRBD1 (5 bases). Trimming cost V 1 base and J 2 bases, with 6 bases left between them. Germline assignment: CDR1 GTSNPN and CDR2 SVGIG (reference sequence). The CDR3 is 13 amino acids. This chain's CDR3 is CAWSAGTGNTIYF. CDR3 DNA: TGTGCCTGGAGTGCAGGGACTGGAAACACCATATATTTT.

J is TRBJ2-3 and V is TRBV2; D perhaps matches TRBD2 (5 bases). There are 16 residues in the CDR3. The ends were cut back, 4 bases at V and 5 bases at J, with 19 bases in the middle. From germline, CDR1 is SNHLY and CDR2 FYNNEI. CDR3 nucleotides: TGTGCCAGCAGTGGAAGCGGACTTGTCGCGGTAGATACGCAGTATTTT. This translates into CASSGSGLVAVDTQYF.

The chain has TRBV4-3 and TRBJ2-1; TRBD1 matches at 12 bases. Trimming cost V 5 bases and J 8 bases; bases outside gene matches: 7. CDR3 size: 15 residues. The germline CDR1 and CDR2 sequences are LGHNA and YSLEER. The CDR3 is CASSSGTGGFDEQFF. The DNA of the CDR3 is TGCGCCAGCAGCTCAGGGACAGGGGGCTTCGATGAGCAGTTCTTC.

V gene TRBV6-5 combines with J gene TRBJ1-2, with TRBD1 identical over 7 bases. CDR1 and CDR2 (germline): MNHEY, SVGAGI. V was pared by 4 bases and J by 8 bases, with 7 bases of the junction left unmatched. There are 13 residues in the CDR3. The CDR3 reads CASSFRDRGGYTF. CDR3 DNA sequence: TGTGCCAGCAGTTTCCGGGACAGAGGCGGCTACACCTTC.

The chain has TRBV27 and TRBJ2-7, with D unclear. Trimming took 3 bases from V and 2 from J, leaving 8 bases between them. The CDR3 extends over 13 amino acids. Germline V lookup: CDR1 MNHEY, CDR2 SMNVEV (reference sequence). The CDR3 region has the DNA TGTGCCAGCAGTTTGACATCAACCTACGAGCAGTACTTC. Translating gives CASSLTSTYEQYF.

The chain is built from TRBV7-3 and TRBJ2-5; 8 bases map to TRBD1. This CDR3 comprises 13 residues. Germline values: CDR1 SGHTA, CDR2 FQGTGA. V trimming: 5 bases; J trimming: 5 bases; junction bases outside the gene matches: 4. In DNA, the CDR3 is TGTGCCAGCAGCGCCCGGGACAGGGAGACCCAGTACTTC. Translating it yields CASSARDRETQYF.

The chain uses TRBV5-4 and TRBJ2-2, with 13 bases fitting TRBD2. This CDR3 is 17 amino acids long. The V gene end was trimmed by 2 bases and the J gene end by 1 base; junction bases not matched to a gene: 2. Per the germline V gene, CDR1 is SGHNT and CDR2 is YYREEE (reference sequence). This CDR3 is CASSFTSGRGNTGELFF. CDR3 in DNA: TGTGCCAGCAGCTTCACTAGCGGGAGGGGGAACACCGGGGAGCTGTTTTTT.

V usage is TRBV19 and J usage is TRBJ1-3, with 9 bases matching TRBD1. V lost 4 bases to trimming and J lost 7 bases; unmatched junction nucleotides: 5. Germline V CDR1 and CDR2: LNHDA, SQIVND (reference sequence). The CDR3 extends over 14 amino acids. CDR3 sequence reads: CASSTRTGANTIYF. The CDR3 nucleotides read TGTGCCAGTAGTACGAGGACAGGGGCGAACACCATATATTTT.

This sequence joins TRBV30 and TRBJ1-5; TRBD1 agrees at 8 bases. Germline V gene sequence: CDR1 GTSNPN, CDR2 SVGIG (reference sequence). The CDR3 is 13 amino acids. V gave up 5 bases and J gave up 3 bases; unmatched junction bases: 3. The CDR3 region is CAWGTGFNQPQHF. For the CDR3, the DNA is TGTGCCTGGGGGACAGGCTTCAATCAGCCCCAGCATTTT.

This clone appeared once. The V gene is TRBV4-2, the J gene TRBJ2-5; 8 bases fit TRBD2. With 4 bases clipped from V and 1 base from J, the junction kept 8 bases outside the gene matches. This CDR3 has 16 amino acids. Per the germline V gene, CDR1 is LGHNA and CDR2 is YNFKEQ. The chain's CDR3 is CASSPGGARIQETQYF. CDR3 DNA sequence: TGTGCCAGCAGCCCGGGAGGGGCCCGAATCCAAGAGACCCAGTACTTC.

This chain connects TRBV29-1 to TRBJ1-4; a possible D gene is TRBD1 (6 bases). The germline V and J ends were trimmed by 1 base and 5 bases, with 17 bases remaining between them. CDR1 SQVTM and CDR2 ANQGSEA come from the germline V gene. The CDR3 is 16 amino acids. CDR3 sequence: CSVEAEGGVGNEKLFF. CDR3 in DNA: TGCAGCGTTGAAGCGGAGGGGGGGGTAGGGAATGAAAAACTGTTTTTT.

This clone appeared a single time. The chain employs TRBV6-4 and TRBJ2-3, with 11 nucleotides matching TRBD2. The V segment lost 4 bases and the J segment 2 bases; nucleotides outside the gene matches: 5. The CDR3 sequence is 16 residues long. Germline CDR1 and CDR2: MRHNA and SNTAGT. In DNA, the CDR3 is TGTGCCAGCAGTGCCGGGACTAGCGGTTTCACAGATACGCAGTATTTT. The encoded protein is CASSAGTSGFTDTQYF.

CDR3 sequence: CSVDSGGGYTF. In DNA form, the CDR3 reads TGCAGCGTTGACTCAGGGGGTGGCTACACCTTC. The gene calls are TRBV29-1 and TRBJ1-2; 7 bases are a match to TRBD1. V trimming: 3 bases; J trimming: 7 bases; junction bases outside the gene matches: 2. This CDR3 spans 11 amino acids. From germline, CDR1 is SQVTM and CDR2 ANQGSEA.

The V call is TRBV7-3, the J call TRBJ2-3; TRBD2 might be the D (6 bases). Deletions cut 0 bases from V and 0 bases from J, with 10 bases between. This CDR3 contains 16 residues. The germline CDR1 and CDR2 sequences are SGHTA and FQGTGA. CDR3 region: CASSLTGGASTDTQYF. The CDR3 DNA follows: TGTGCCAGCAGCTTAACAGGCGGGGCCAGCACAGATACGCAGTATTTT.

In its sample, this clone was seen once. The rearrangement links TRBV7-8 to TRBJ2-1, with 11 bases that match TRBD2. The germline gives CDR1 SGHVS, CDR2 FQNEAQ. The length of the CDR3 is 18 residues. V trimming: 4 bases; J trimming: 4 bases; junction bases outside the gene matches: 12. In DNA form, the CDR3 reads TGTGCCAGCAGCTCCTCCCGACTAGCGGGGCGTCAATACAATGAGCAGTTCTTC. This translates into CASSSSRLAGRQYNEQFF.

This chain joins TRBV27 and TRBJ2-7, with a tentative D call TRBD1 (7 bases). Germline V lookup: CDR1 MNHEY, CDR2 SMNVEV (reference sequence). The CDR3 has 15 amino acids. The V end was cut by 2 bases, the J end by 6 bases, with 17 bases between. CDR3 in DNA: TGTGCCAGCAGTTTAAGGACAGCAGGGGGGAGCGAGCAGTACTTC. Translated, it gives CASSLRTAGGSEQYF.